Shown below are 31 T cell receptor beta chains from a single sample sequenced in a study of T cell responses to AZD1222 COVID-19 vaccine. Generated by immunoSEQ multiplex PCR, the TCRdb table keeps only in-frame clones and is missing some. The top ten clones hold 4.1% of a sample with about 130,000 clones, about 80% of them seen once. The sample was peripheral blood, taken on day 0 of AZD1222 vaccination. The receptors originated from an adult in good health.

J is TRBJ1-1 and V is TRBV5-1; perhaps TRBD1 as D (5 bases). Germline V gene lookup returns CDR1 SGHRS and CDR2 YFSETQ. The CDR3 loop spans 16 amino acids. Trimming took 0 bases from V and 1 from J, leaving 13 bases between them. In DNA form, the CDR3 reads TGCGCCAGCAGCTTGGTTGGGGCGGGGAAGAACACTGAAGCTTTCTTT. It codes for CASSLVGAGKNTEAFF.

The chain combines TRBV28 with TRBJ1-5; no reliable D call. The CDR3 consists of 14 residues. The V end lost 7 bases, the J end lost 7 bases, and 17 bases lay between the germline ends. From germline, CDR1 is MDHEN and CDR2 SYDVKM. The CDR3 coding sequence is TGTGCCAGCACCCCCTTGGTTAAGGGACAGCCCCAGCATTTT. It specifies CASTPLVKGQPQHF.

The genes are TRBV2 and TRBJ1-5; D gene uncertain. CDR3 length: 12 residues. The V and J ends lost 7 bases and 6 bases respectively, with 10 bases between them. The germline gives CDR1 SNHLY, CDR2 FYNNEI. The CDR3 protein is CASNEIGQPQHF. CDR3 coding DNA: TGTGCCAGCAACGAGATAGGTCAGCCCCAGCATTTT.

This chain links TRBV6-5 with TRBJ1-2; no clear D gene. Trimming took off 6 bases at V and 2 bases at J, with 13 bases between the two ends. CDR1 is MNHEY and CDR2 is SVGAGI in the germline V gene. There are 14 residues in the CDR3. This CDR3 is CASRAPRANYGYTF. CDR3 DNA: TGTGCCAGCAGGGCCCCGAGGGCAAACTATGGCTACACCTTC.

The chain has TRBV7-9 and TRBJ1-1, with TRBD1 matching over 8 bases. The germline gives CDR1 SEHNR, CDR2 FQNEAQ (reference sequence). V was pared by 3 bases and J by 3 bases, with 6 bases of the junction left unmatched. There are 15 residues in the CDR3. CDR3 loop: CASSFPSGQDTEAFF. The CDR3 region has the DNA TGTGCCAGCAGCTTTCCTTCGGGACAGGACACTGAAGCTTTCTTT. Looking up the rest from reference TRBV7-9 and TRBJ1-1 gives the full variable domain: DTGVSQNPRHKITKRGQNVTFRCDPISEHNRLYWYRQTLGQGPEFLTYFQNEAQLEKSRLLSDRFSAERPKGSFSTLEIQRTEQGDSAMYLCASSFPSGQDTEAFFGQGTRLTVV.

By sample share, this clone is medium-sized. The gene calls are TRBV30 and TRBJ1-1, with 8 positions matching TRBD1. Germline V gene sequence: CDR1 GTSNPN, CDR2 SVGIG (reference sequence). Trimming cost V 1 base and J 4 bases; bases outside gene matches: 8. There are 15 residues in the CDR3. The CDR3 DNA reads TGTGCCTGGAGTGACGACAGGGGAGGGGGCACTGAAGCTTTCTTT. Amino acid sequence: CAWSDDRGGGTEAFF.

The gene calls are TRBV28 and TRBJ1-5; perhaps TRBD1 as D (5 bases). Germline V gene lookup returns CDR1 MDHEN and CDR2 SYDVKM. The germline V and J ends were trimmed by 6 bases and 2 bases, with 14 bases remaining between them. The CDR3 sequence is 15 residues long. CDR3 DNA sequence: TGTGCCAGCAGGGGGGGGAGAATGGGCAATCAGCCCCAGCATTTT. Translation: CASRGGRMGNQPQHF.

The chain is built from TRBV28 and TRBJ1-1, with D tentatively TRBD1 (5 bases). The CDR3 runs 14 residues. Per the germline V gene, CDR1 is MDHEN and CDR2 is SYDVKM. V dropped 3 bases and J dropped 4 bases, with 12 bases sitting between them. CDR3 in amino acids: CASSFEGFGTEAFF. CDR3 DNA: TGTGCCAGCAGTTTTGAGGGGTTCGGCACTGAAGCTTTCTTT. The full variable domain, its missing parts supplied by reference TRBV28 and TRBJ1-1, is DVKVTQSSRYLVKRTGEKVFLECVQDMDHENMFWYRQDPGLGLRLIYFSYDVKMKEKGDIPEGYSVSREKKERFSLILESASTNQTSMYLCASSFEGFGTEAFFGQGTRLTVV.

This chain links TRBV2 with TRBJ1-6; D gene ambiguous. The CDR3 covers 14 residues. Germline V gives CDR1 SNHLY, CDR2 FYNNEI. The ends were cut back, 4 bases at V and 6 bases at J, with 10 bases in the middle. CDR3 nucleotides: TGTGCCAGCAGTGTTGGGATCCTTAATTCACCCCTCCACTTT. This sequence encodes CASSVGILNSPLHF.

The rearrangement links TRBV3-1 (or the pseudogene TRBV3-2) to TRBJ1-2; possible D gene TRBD1, 6 bases. This CDR3 comprises 12 residues. The V gene lost 2 bases and the J gene lost 8 bases, with 9 bases spanning the gap. Germline CDR1 LGHDT, CDR2 YNNKEL (reference sequence). The CDR3 DNA is TGTGCCAGCAGCCAAACCCAGGGGGGCTACACCTTC. Its translation: CASSQTQGGYTF.

This chain connects TRBV10-3 to TRBJ2-2; D is undetermined. Deletions cut 1 base from V and 6 bases from J, with 9 bases between. Germline-derived CDR1 and CDR2 are ENHRY and SYGVKD. There are 14 residues in the CDR3. Here the CDR3 reads CAISEYEASGELFF. CDR3 coding DNA: TGTGCCATCAGTGAGTATGAAGCATCCGGGGAGCTGTTTTTT.

This chain connects TRBV2 to TRBJ2-7; D is perhaps TRBD1 (7 bases). Germline V gives CDR1 SNHLY, CDR2 FYNNEI. This CDR3 has 14 amino acids. V lost 4 bases and J lost 3, with 13 bases in between. CDR3 coding DNA: TGTGCCAGCAGTGCGCGACAGGGACTCTACGAGCAGTACTTC. Translating it yields CASSARQGLYEQYF.

The genes are TRBV5-1 and TRBJ2-3, with D unclear. V dropped 1 base and J dropped 2 bases, with 11 bases sitting between them. The length of the CDR3 is 15 residues. CDR1 is SGHRS, CDR2 YFSETQ, per germline. The CDR3 DNA reads TGCGCCAGCAGCTTGTCCGAAATGGTCACAGATACGCAGTATTTT. Translated: CASSLSEMVTDTQYF.

The CDR3 nucleotides read TGCGCCAGCAGCCAAGATCGTGGCCGGTCCACTGAAGCTTTCTTT. Amino acid sequence: CASSQDRGRSTEAFF. V is TRBV4-1 and J is TRBJ1-1; D gene ambiguous. This CDR3 spans 15 amino acids. Trimming stripped 0 bases from V and 4 bases from J, with 12 bases between. Germline V gene sequence: CDR1 MGHRA, CDR2 YSYEKL.

The chain carries TRBV7-9 and TRBJ2-7, with 8 positions matching TRBD1. CDR1 and CDR2 (germline): SEHNR, FQNEAQ (reference sequence). V shed 5 bases and J 3 bases; nucleotides not matched to a gene: 6. The CDR3 consists of 14 residues. The CDR3 nucleotides are TGTGCCAGCAGCCCGGGACAGGCCAACTACGAGCAGTACTTC. Its translation is CASSPGQANYEQYF.

This clone occurred a few times. CDR3 protein: CASSLPGTVNSPLHF. DNA of the CDR3: TGTGCCAGCAGCTTGCCCGGGACTGTTAATTCACCCCTCCACTTT. This chain joins TRBV11-2 and TRBJ1-6; TRBD1 might be the D (5 bases). V was clipped by 3 bases and J by 6 bases, with 12 bases between them. CDR1 and CDR2 (germline): SGHAT, FQNNGV. The CDR3 has 15 residues.

J is TRBJ2-7 and V is TRBV6-5, with D possibly being TRBD1 (5 bases). Trimming took off 5 bases at V and 0 bases at J, with 11 bases between the two ends. The CDR3 runs to 14 residues. In germline, CDR1 is MNHEY, CDR2 SVGAGI. The CDR3 DNA reads as TGTGCCAGCAGTACAAGGGGTCACTCCTACGAGCAGTACTTC. Translating it yields CASSTRGHSYEQYF.

The chain recombines TRBV3-1 (or the pseudogene TRBV3-2) with TRBJ1-5, with TRBD1 identical over 9 bases. Germline V gives CDR1 LGHDT, CDR2 YNNKEL (reference sequence). This CDR3 has 14 amino acids. Losses at the gene ends were 4 bases for V and 7 bases for J; bases not matched to a gene: 5. The CDR3 sequence is CASSPTGGKQPQHF. The CDR3 region has the DNA TGTGCCAGCAGCCCGACAGGGGGGAAACAGCCCCAGCATTTT.

This sequence joins TRBV7-2 and TRBJ2-1; D remains unclear. V was trimmed by 6 bases and J by 4 bases, leaving 4 bases between them. Germline lookup yields CDR1 SGHTA and CDR2 FQGNSA. CDR3 length: 11 residues. For the CDR3, the DNA is TGTGCCAGCAGGATGTACAATGAGCAGTTCTTC. Encoded protein: CASRMYNEQFF.

The chain joins TRBV29-1 to TRBJ2-2; D may be TRBD1 (6 bases). CDR1 is SQVTM and CDR2 is ANQGSEA in the germline V gene. Trimming removed 3 bases from V and 4 bases from J, with 9 bases in between. This CDR3 contains 13 residues. Here the CDR3 reads CSVEQGITGELFF. CDR3 bases: TGCAGCGTTGAGCAGGGGATCACCGGGGAGCTGTTTTTT.

The rearrangement uses TRBV7-9 and TRBJ1-4; TRBD1 matches 11 bases. This CDR3 contains 15 residues. Germline assignment: CDR1 SEHNR and CDR2 FQNEAQ (reference sequence). Trimming took 4 bases from V and 12 from J; bases not matched to a gene: 10. The CDR3 sequence is CASSSREDRGLELFF. CDR3 sequence (DNA): TGTGCCAGCAGCTCGCGGGAGGACAGGGGGCTTGAACTGTTTTTT. Together with reference TRBV7-9 and TRBJ1-4, the CDR3 gives the full variable domain: DTGVSQNPRHKITKRGQNVTFRCDPISEHNRLYWYRQTLGQGPEFLTYFQNEAQLEKSRLLSDRFSAERPKGSFSTLEIQRTEQGDSAMYLCASSSREDRGLELFFGSGTQLSVL.

The chain has TRBV3-1 (or the pseudogene TRBV3-2) and TRBJ2-5; the D call may be TRBD1 or TRBD2 (5 bases each). The germline V gene has CDR1 LGHDT and CDR2 YNNKEL (reference sequence). CDR3 length equals 12 residues. V gave up 4 bases and J gave up 4 bases, with 7 bases separating them. The CDR3 loop is CASSRGSETQYF. The CDR3 DNA sequence: TGTGCCAGCAGCCGGGGGTCAGAGACCCAGTACTTC.

The CDR3: CASTSWGHYPQPQHF. CDR3 bases: TGTGCCAGTACCTCCTGGGGACATTATCCTCAGCCCCAGCATTTT. This chain connects TRBV19 to TRBJ1-5; tentative D call: TRBD1 (6 bases). This CDR3 has 15 residues. CDR1 is LNHDA, CDR2 SQIVND, per germline (reference sequence). V shed 7 bases and J shed 6 bases, with 19 bases lying between them.

DNA of the CDR3: TGTGCCAGCAGCTCCCAACCGACCCCCCTAGGAGGCTACACCTTC. It translates to CASSSQPTPLGGYTF. The chain employs TRBV7-3 and TRBJ1-2, with no clear D. This CDR3 spans 15 amino acids. CDR1 and CDR2 from the germline V gene are SGHTA and FQGTGA. Trimming shortened V by 4 bases and J by 8 bases, and 20 bases separated the two germline ends.

The rearrangement uses TRBV19 and TRBJ1-1, with a weak D call TRBD1 (5 bases). Germline-derived CDR1 and CDR2 are LNHDA and SQIVND (reference sequence). The CDR3 totals 15 residues. V dropped 3 bases and J dropped 0 bases, with 11 bases sitting between them. The CDR3: CASSIGGSMNTEAFF. The CDR3 DNA sequence: TGTGCCAGTAGTATTGGGGGTTCGATGAACACTGAAGCTTTCTTT. Using reference TRBV19 and TRBJ1-1 for the parts outside the CDR3, the full variable domain is DGGITQSPKYLFRKEGQNVTLSCEQNLNHDAMYWYRQDPGQGLRLIYYSQIVNDFQKGDIAEGYSVSREKKESFPLTVTSAQKNPTAFYLCASSIGGSMNTEAFFGQGTRLTVV.

This chain joins TRBV6-5 and TRBJ2-7, with a tentative D call TRBD2 (5 bases). V dropped 2 bases and J dropped 3 bases, with 17 bases sitting between them. In germline, CDR1 is MNHEY, CDR2 SVGAGI. This CDR3 is built from 16 residues. The CDR3 bases are TGTGCCAGCAGTTACATATTAACTAGAGGATTCTACGAGCAGTACTTC. Translated: CASSYILTRGFYEQYF.

This rearrangement joins TRBV18 to TRBJ1-1; D remains ambiguous. In germline, CDR1 is KGHSH, CDR2 LQKENI. Trimming pared 0 bases from V and 3 bases from J, leaving 11 bases between. CDR3 length equals 15 residues. The CDR3 here is CASSPPGERHTEAFF. CDR3 in DNA: TGTGCCAGCTCACCACCGGGAGAGCGCCACACTGAAGCTTTCTTT.

J is TRBJ2-2 and V is TRBV18; D possibly corresponds to TRBD1 (5 bases). V was clipped by 3 bases and J by 1 base, with 6 bases between them. The CDR3 contains 14 residues. Germline V gives CDR1 KGHSH, CDR2 LQKENI. CDR3 loop: CASSPGQNTGELFF. CDR3 nucleotide sequence: TGTGCCAGCTCACCCGGACAGAACACCGGGGAGCTGTTTTTT.

This sequence joins TRBV5-1 and TRBJ1-2; D gene uncertain. With 0 bases removed from V and 8 bases from J, the gap between germline ends came to 11 bases. Looked up from germline, CDR1 is SGHRS and CDR2 is YFSETQ. CDR3 size: 13 residues. In nucleotides, the CDR3 is TGCGCCAGCAGCTTGGGAGGGAGTGGGGGCTACACCTTC. This gives the protein CASSLGGSGGYTF.

The V and J genes are TRBV6-5 and TRBJ2-5; D is tentatively TRBD1 or TRBD2 (6 bases each). The germline gives CDR1 MNHEY, CDR2 SVGAGI. The CDR3 extends over 14 amino acids. The V end lost 7 bases, the J end lost 4 bases, and 16 bases lay between the germline ends. The CDR3 nucleotides read TGTGCCAGCATCGAACCGGGGGCGGTAGAGACCCAGTACTTC. It translates to CASIEPGAVETQYF.

The chain has TRBV5-8 and TRBJ1-2, with D unclear. Trimming stripped 1 base from V and 8 bases from J, with 3 bases between. Germline V gives CDR1 SGHTS, CDR2 YDEGEE. This CDR3 spans 10 amino acids. CDR3 protein: CASSLPGYTF. CDR3 sequence (DNA): TGTGCCAGCAGCTTGCCCGGCTACACCTTC.